These 21 T cell receptor beta chains came from one sample sequenced in a study of technical replicates of blood from a few donors. Data came from immunoSEQ multiplex PCR; TCRdb stores just in-frame clones and leaves some out. The data contain about 82,000 clones, approximately 96% of them singletons. Sequenced: T cells isolated from PBMCs. These receptors originate from a human donor in good health.

V is TRBV4-1 and J is TRBJ2-2; D perhaps matches TRBD1 (6 bases). Germline-derived CDR1 and CDR2 are MGHRA and YSYEKL. This CDR3 contains 18 residues. Trimming shortened V by 4 bases and J by 2 bases, and 20 bases separated the two germline ends. CDR3 region: CASSPYQGYRVNTGELFF. CDR3 nucleotides: TGCGCCAGCAGCCCGTACCAGGGTTACAGGGTAAACACCGGGGAGCTGTTTTTT.

This chain joins TRBV6-5 and TRBJ1-4; the D is unclear. The V end lost 4 bases, the J end lost 0 bases, and 9 bases lay between the germline ends. The CDR3 extends over 15 amino acids. The V gene's germline CDR1 is MNHEY and CDR2 SVGAGI. The CDR3 protein is CASSLGAATNEKLFF. CDR3 nucleotide sequence: TGTGCCAGCAGTTTGGGAGCTGCAACTAATGAAAAACTGTTTTTT.

The genes are TRBV11-3 and TRBJ1-4; 7 bases map to TRBD1. CDR1 is SGHNT and CDR2 is YENEEA in the germline V gene. J gave up 6 bases and V 4 bases, and 8 bases lay outside the gene matches. The CDR3 has 15 residues. CDR3 DNA sequence: TGTGCCAGCAGCTACAGACAGGGCGTTTATGAAAAACTGTTTTTT. This translates into CASSYRQGVYEKLFF.

CDR3 protein: CALIIKTGIYEQYF. The DNA of the CDR3 is TGTGCCTTAATTATCAAAACAGGAATCTACGAGCAGTACTTC. The rearrangement links TRBV30 to TRBJ2-7, with D perhaps TRBD1 (5 bases). The germline CDR1 and CDR2 sequences are GTSNPN and SVGIG (reference sequence). The CDR3 runs to 14 residues. V dropped 7 bases and J dropped 3 bases, with 19 bases sitting between them. The full variable domain, its missing parts supplied by reference TRBV30 and TRBJ2-7, is SQTIHQWPATLVQPVGSPLSLECTVEGTSNPNLYWYRQAAGRGLQLLFYSVGIGQISSEVPQNLSASRPQDRQFILSSKKLLLSDSGFYLCALIIKTGIYEQYFGPGTRLTVT.

The V gene is TRBV7-2, the J gene TRBJ2-3; possible D gene TRBD2, 6 bases. This CDR3 spans 15 amino acids. The germline V and J ends were trimmed by 3 bases and 0 bases, with 10 bases remaining between them. Germline V gene data show CDR1 as SGHTA and CDR2 as FQGNSA. Written as DNA, the CDR3 is TGTGCCAGCAGCTTTAGCGGAATGAGCACAGATACGCAGTATTTT. It translates to CASSFSGMSTDTQYF. Full variable domain (outside the CDR3, taken from reference TRBV7-2 and TRBJ2-3): GAGVSQSPSNKVTEKGKDVELRCDPISGHTALYWYRQSLGQGLEFLIYFQGNSAPDKSGLPSDRFSAERTGGSVSTLTIQRTQQEDSAVYLCASSFSGMSTDTQYFGPGTRLTVL.

The chain has TRBV14 and TRBJ2-2; D not resolved. This CDR3 spans 11 amino acids. The germline V gene encodes CDR1 SGHDN and CDR2 FVKESK. V lost 5 bases, J lost 8 bases, and 6 bases lay in between. CDR3 region: CASSFGGELFF. DNA of the CDR3: TGTGCCAGCAGCTTCGGGGGGGAGCTGTTTTTT.

The rearrangement links TRBV19 to TRBJ1-5, with a tentative D call TRBD1 (6 bases). CDR3 length equals 15 residues. The V end was cut by 2 bases, the J end by 1 base, with 9 bases between. Germline V gives CDR1 LNHDA, CDR2 SQIVND (reference sequence). The CDR3 spells CASSIYQGSNQPQHF. In nucleotides, the CDR3 is TGTGCCAGTAGTATATATCAGGGGAGCAATCAGCCCCAGCATTTT.

This sequence joins TRBV9 and TRBJ2-7, with D possibly matching TRBD2 (7 bases). This CDR3 contains 18 residues. With 2 bases removed from V and 5 bases from J, the gap between germline ends came to 26 bases. Germline loops: CDR1 SGDLS, CDR2 YYNGEE. The CDR3 sequence: CASSVGKALGGGRNEQYF. CDR3 nucleotide sequence: TGTGCCAGCAGCGTCGGCAAAGCGCTCGGGGGCGGGAGAAACGAGCAGTACTTC.

The chain has TRBV19 and TRBJ2-2, with TRBD2 identical over 10 bases. The CDR3 loop spans 16 amino acids. V gave up 3 bases and J gave up 2 bases; unmatched junction bases: 3. Germline values: CDR1 LNHDA, CDR2 SQIVND (reference sequence). CDR3: CASSIWTSGNTGELFF. The CDR3 DNA follows: TGTGCCAGTAGTATCTGGACTAGCGGTAACACCGGGGAGCTGTTTTTT.

The J gene is TRBJ2-1, the V gene TRBV7-2; D not resolved. CDR3 length equals 13 residues. Germline V gene lookup returns CDR1 SGHTA and CDR2 FQGNSA. Trimming left V 3 bases short and J 2 bases short, with 5 bases between. CDR3 amino acids: CASSFFTYNEQFF. CDR3 nucleotide sequence: TGTGCCAGCAGCTTTTTTACCTACAATGAGCAGTTCTTC. The full variable domain, rest sourced from reference TRBV7-2 and TRBJ2-1, is GAGVSQSPSNKVTEKGKDVELRCDPISGHTALYWYRQSLGQGLEFLIYFQGNSAPDKSGLPSDRFSAERTGGSVSTLTIQRTQQEDSAVYLCASSFFTYNEQFFGPGTRLTVL.

The chain is built from TRBV30 and TRBJ1-2; tentative D call: TRBD1 (6 bases). Trimming pared 1 base from V and 8 bases from J, leaving 11 bases between. This CDR3 comprises 12 residues. Germline V gene data show CDR1 as GTSNPN and CDR2 as SVGIG (reference sequence). For the CDR3, the DNA is TGTGCCTGGAGTGGGGGACATTTCGGCTACACCTTC. Its translation: CAWSGGHFGYTF.

The V gene is TRBV4-1, the J gene TRBJ1-5; unclear D gene. The length of the CDR3 is 15 residues. V was cut by 4 bases and J by 7 bases, with 17 bases left in between. Looked up from germline, CDR1 is MGHRA and CDR2 is YSYEKL. The CDR3 is CASSLTVGERQPQHF. The CDR3 DNA reads as TGCGCCAGCAGCCTGACGGTAGGTGAGAGGCAGCCCCAGCATTTT.

This chain links TRBV6-5 with TRBJ2-7; the D gene is possibly TRBD2 (5 bases). The germline CDR1 and CDR2 sequences are MNHEY and SVGAGI. The CDR3 totals 13 residues. Trimming shortened V by 8 bases and J by 0 bases, and 11 bases separated the two germline ends. As DNA, the CDR3 is TGTGCCAGCGGAGCGGACCTCTCCTACGAGCAGTACTTC. Protein product: CASGADLSYEQYF.

V usage is TRBV5-1 and J usage is TRBJ2-6, with D possibly matching TRBD1 (6 bases). This CDR3 region has 15 residues. Trimming took off 1 base at V and 2 bases at J, with 7 bases between the two ends. CDR1 and CDR2 from the germline V gene are SGHRS and YFSETQ. The DNA for the CDR3 is TGCGCCAGCAGCTTGTCAGGGGCTGGGGCCAACGTCCTGACTTTC. Translation gives CASSLSGAGANVLTF.

This clone was detected once. The J gene is TRBJ1-1, the V gene TRBV5-6, with D perhaps TRBD1 (6 bases). The CDR3 loop spans 17 amino acids. Between the trimmed V and J ends, which lost 2 bases and 1 base, there was a span of 18 bases. The germline CDR1 and CDR2 sequences are SGHDT and YYEEEE. CDR3 DNA: TGTGCCAGCAGCTTACAAGGATGGGGGGGCCAGAACACTGAAGCTTTCTTT. The encoded protein is CASSLQGWGGQNTEAFF.

The chain recombines TRBV5-1 with TRBJ1-2, with 7 nucleotides matching TRBD1. V gave up 0 bases and J gave up 4 bases; unmatched junction bases: 6. This CDR3 contains 15 residues. Germline loops: CDR1 SGHRS, CDR2 YFSETQ. CDR3 amino acids: CASSLGQGGTYGYTF. For the CDR3, the DNA is TGCGCCAGCAGCTTGGGTCAGGGGGGAACCTATGGCTACACCTTC.

The chain carries TRBV7-3 and TRBJ2-3; D is possibly TRBD2 (6 bases). The CDR3 consists of 15 residues. Trimming removed 3 bases from V and 2 bases from J, with 12 bases in between. The germline gives CDR1 SGHTA, CDR2 FQGTGA. The CDR3, as DNA: TGTGCCAGCAGCTTCCGCGGGGCACTCACAGATACGCAGTATTTT. It is translated as CASSFRGALTDTQYF.

The V and J genes are TRBV6-5 and TRBJ2-7; a possible D gene is TRBD1 (6 bases). V lost 2 bases and J 5 bases, leaving 16 bases between the germline ends. Looked up from germline, CDR1 is MNHEY and CDR2 is SVGAGI. The CDR3 loop spans 15 amino acids. This CDR3 is CASSYKGPGANEQYF. CDR3 sequence (DNA): TGTGCCAGCAGTTACAAGGGACCAGGGGCCAACGAGCAGTACTTC.

The chain couples TRBV13 to TRBJ1-4, with 11 bases that match TRBD1. J gave up 7 bases and V 5 bases, and 6 bases lay outside the gene matches. CDR1 and CDR2 (germline): PRHDT, FYEKMQ (reference sequence). There are 15 residues in the CDR3. The CDR3 loop is CASSPPGQGGEKLFF. The CDR3 DNA sequence: TGTGCCAGCAGCCCCCCGGGACAGGGGGGTGAAAAACTGTTTTTT.

Here the CDR3 reads CSVELTGETQYF. Written as DNA, the CDR3 is TGCAGCGTTGAACTCACAGGGGAAACGCAGTATTTT. The rearrangement joins TRBV29-1 to TRBJ2-3, with 7 nucleotides matching TRBD1. From germline, CDR1 is SQVTM and CDR2 ANQGSEA. J was trimmed by 9 bases and V by 2 bases; bases with no gene match: 5. The CDR3 runs 12 residues.

The rearrangement links TRBV30 to TRBJ2-7; possibly TRBD1 for D (5 bases). Germline V lookup: CDR1 GTSNPN, CDR2 SVGIG (reference sequence). V was shortened by 0 bases and J by 9 bases, with 15 bases between the two germline ends. The length of the CDR3 is 13 residues. In nucleotides, the CDR3 is TGTGCCTGGAGTGTACAAGGCAGGGTGCGGCAGTACTTC. This gives the protein CAWSVQGRVRQYF.